The source of this T cell receptor (beta chain) is a study of shared clonotypes between healthy human individuals. Regarding the study as a whole: Relative to memory subsets, naive subsets generally showed larger estimated richness.

Regarding this clone: Its specificity is not known.

V lost 6 bases, J lost 5 bases, and 11 bases stayed unmatched. The CDR3 spans 15 residues. CDR1 is MNHEY, CDR2 SVGAGI, per germline. Cells designated naive CD8 were CD45RO-negative and were positively selected for CCR7, with terminally differentiated effector memory CD45RA+ cells excluded. The data were produced by immunoSEQ multiplex PCR, yet TCRdb's version contains in-frame clones alone and is incomplete. The profile covers roughly 2.1 million clones, with about 93% appearing a single time and around 1.7% taken by the ten largest. The TCR was taken from a man younger than 30 in good health. Some clones in this sample may be carry-over from other donors' samples. V and J are TRBV6-5 and TRBJ2-3, with 7 bases that match TRBD2. Sequenced input: naive CD8+ T cells from PBMCs. The CDR3, as DNA: TGTGCCAGCAGGAGACTAGCCCGGGGAAAAGATACGCAGTATTTT. Translation: CASRRLARGKDTQYF.